What follows are 2 T cell receptor beta chains derived from one specimen sequenced in a study of cytomegalovirus exposure and HLA in healthy donors. The PCR contained 60 Vbeta and 13 Jbeta primers. Sequencing used immunoSEQ multiplex PCR; TCRdb keeps in-frame clones, though not all of them. This table holds 150,000 to 180,000 clones, approximately 74% found once. Sequences were obtained from PBMCs. Every receptor here comes from a man aged 25 to 45 in good health and CMV-seronegative.

The chain employs TRBV27 and TRBJ2-1, with 11 bases lining up with TRBD2. The CDR3 sequence is 15 residues long. The junction had 4 bases not matched to a gene; V was cut back by 5 bases and J by 4 bases. Germline V gene lookup returns CDR1 MNHEY and CDR2 SMNVEV (reference sequence). The DNA for the CDR3 is TGTGCCAGCAGTGCTAGCGGGGGGTTTTACAATGAGCAGTTCTTC. It yields the protein CASSASGGFYNEQFF.

This sequence joins TRBV27 and TRBJ2-1; tentative D call: TRBD2 (6 bases). Trimming took off 3 bases at V and 9 bases at J, with 12 bases between the two ends. Per germline, CDR1 MNHEY and CDR2 SMNVEV (reference sequence). This CDR3 has 13 residues. The CDR3 sequence is CASSLLGGGEQFF. The CDR3 DNA is TGTGCCAGCAGTTTGTTGGGGGGTGGTGAGCAGTTCTTC.